The 12 T cell receptor beta chains below all came from one sample that was sequenced in a study of cytomegalovirus exposure and HLA in healthy donors. PCR was performed using 60 Vbeta and 13 Jbeta primers. The method was immunoSEQ multiplex PCR; TCRdb's version includes in-frame clones alone and lacks a portion of them. In the table there are tens of thousands of clones, approximately 82% of which are singletons. The sequenced sample was PBMCs. Receptor source: a man between 18 and 29 years old in good health and CMV-seronegative.

Comment on this clone: At one of its ends the junction is not consistent with the germline gene, which may arise from a read error. This sequence joins TRBV15 and TRBJ1-1; 7 nucleotides align to TRBD1. The CDR3 runs to 13 residues. Germline V lookup: CDR1 LNHNV, CDR2 YYDKDF (reference sequence). The CDR3 region is CATSRAELGQPVF. The CDR3 nucleotides read TGTGCCACCAGCAGAGCCGAGCTGGGACAGCCGGTTTTT. Full variable domain (outside the CDR3, taken from reference TRBV15 and TRBJ1-1): DAMVIQNPRYQVTQFGKPVTLSCSQTLNHNVMYWYQQKSSQAPKLLFHYYDKDFNNEADTPDNFQSRRPNTSFCFLDIRSPGLGDTAMYLCATSRAELGQPVFGQGTRLTVV.

This chain's CDR3 is CATSSPPGELDGYTF. The CDR3 region has the DNA TGTGCCACCAGCAGCCCCCCGGGGGAATTAGATGGCTACACCTTC. The rearrangement joins TRBV15 to TRBJ1-2; the D gene is possibly TRBD1 (5 bases). The CDR3 is made up of 15 amino acids. Germline V gene lookup returns CDR1 LNHNV and CDR2 YYDKDF (reference sequence). V lost 3 bases and J 6 bases, leaving 17 bases between the germline ends.

Only one count was recorded for this clone. CDR3 bases: TGTGCCAGCAGCTTAGCGGATGGTAGCCAGAGCGGATATGGCTACACCTTC. Encoded protein: CASSLADGSQSGYGYTF. The chain uses TRBV7-2 and TRBJ1-2; D is ambiguous. This CDR3 region has 17 residues. V shed 0 bases and J shed 5 bases, with 19 bases lying between them. Germline CDR1 reads SGHTA; CDR2 reads FQGNSA.

This clone was detected a few times. The chain recombines TRBV19 with TRBJ1-2; 9 bases align to TRBD1. V lost 8 bases to trimming and J lost 8 bases; unmatched junction nucleotides: 9. Germline V lookup: CDR1 LNHDA, CDR2 SQIVND (reference sequence). The CDR3 has 13 residues. The CDR3 spells CASEDRGLSGYTF. The CDR3 nucleotides are TGTGCCAGTGAGGACAGGGGTTTGTCGGGCTACACCTTC.

The chain couples TRBV7-9 to TRBJ2-3, with D uncertain. Germline-derived CDR1 and CDR2 are SEHNR and FQNEAQ (reference sequence). The CDR3 is 12 residues long. V was clipped by 2 bases and J by 6 bases, with 6 bases between them. This chain's CDR3 is CASSLMSDTQYF. The DNA for the CDR3 is TGTGCCAGCAGCTTAATGTCTGATACGCAGTATTTT.

The gene calls are TRBV5-1 and TRBJ2-7; TRBD2 agrees at 8 bases. Germline CDR1 SGHRS, CDR2 YFSETQ. Trimming took 5 bases from V and 0 from J; bases not matched to a gene: 1. The CDR3 loop spans 13 amino acids. The CDR3: CASRLAVSYEQYF. CDR3 nucleotide sequence: TGCGCCAGCAGACTAGCGGTCTCCTACGAGCAGTACTTC.

This rearrangement joins TRBV9 to TRBJ2-2, with D tentatively TRBD1 (5 bases). Trimming pared 2 bases from V and 4 bases from J, leaving 6 bases between. CDR1 and CDR2 from the germline V gene are SGDLS and YYNGEE. The CDR3 extends over 13 amino acids. This chain's CDR3 is CASSVGPTGELFF. For the CDR3, the DNA is TGTGCCAGCAGCGTGGGGCCCACCGGGGAGCTGTTTTTT.

The genes are TRBV11-2 and TRBJ2-1; tentative D call: TRBD2 (5 bases). This CDR3 has 14 residues. Germline V gives CDR1 SGHAT, CDR2 FQNNGV. V was pared by 1 base and J by 6 bases, with 10 bases between. The CDR3 here is CASSLASPLNEQFF. CDR3 DNA: TGTGCCAGCAGCTTAGCTAGCCCCCTCAATGAGCAGTTCTTC. The full variable domain, with the rest looked up from reference TRBV11-2 and TRBJ2-1, is EAGVAQSPRYKIIEKRQSVAFWCNPISGHATLYWYQQILGQGPKLLIQFQNNGVVDDSQLPKDRFSAERLKGVDSTLKIQPAKLEDSAVYLCASSLASPLNEQFFGPGTRLTVL.

V and J are TRBV30 and TRBJ2-2, with D tentatively TRBD1 (5 bases). The ends were cut back, 0 bases at V and 6 bases at J, with 11 bases in the middle. The CDR3 runs to 14 residues. Germline V lookup: CDR1 GTSNPN, CDR2 SVGIG (reference sequence). CDR3 sequence: CAWSVQWGAGELFF. The CDR3 coding sequence is TGTGCCTGGAGTGTACAATGGGGCGCCGGGGAGCTGTTTTTT.

The chain uses TRBV2 and TRBJ2-2; TRBD1 aligns across 7 bases. Germline V gene sequence: CDR1 SNHLY, CDR2 FYNNEI. Germline trimming cut 5 bases from V and 4 bases from J; bases unmatched to any gene: 10. The CDR3 contains 16 residues. The CDR3: CASSPRQGSITGELFF. The CDR3 nucleotides are TGTGCCAGCAGTCCTCGACAGGGAAGTATCACCGGGGAGCTGTTTTTT.

The V gene is TRBV14, the J gene TRBJ1-3; D gene uncertain. The CDR3 covers 15 residues. V lost 8 bases and J 0 bases, leaving 14 bases between the germline ends. Germline V gene data show CDR1 as SGHDN and CDR2 as FVKESK. The CDR3 coding sequence is TGTGCCAGCTCACCGAGAAGGAGCTCTGGAAACACCATATATTTT. Its translation: CASSPRRSSGNTIYF.

The rearrangement uses TRBV7-2 and TRBJ1-2, with a possible D match to TRBD1 (5 bases). CDR3 size: 15 residues. The germline CDR1 and CDR2 sequences are SGHTA and FQGNSA. V lost 3 bases, J lost 5 bases, and 16 bases lay in between. The CDR3 spells CASSFPEGNEYGYTF. The CDR3 DNA follows: TGTGCCAGCAGCTTCCCGGAGGGGAATGAATATGGCTACACCTTC.